This T cell receptor (beta chain) was sequenced in a study of OX40 agonist ivuxolimab in advanced cancers. The germline gives CDR1 MNHEY, CDR2 SVGAGI. The CDR3 sequence is 16 residues long. The ends lost 2 bases at V and 6 bases at J; junction bases unmatched: 10. Assay used: immunoSEQ multiplex PCR; TCRdb lists only in-frame clones, some missing. The repertoire has about 61,000 clones, around 86% of them found once; the top ten carry roughly 1.3%. Material: CD4+ or CD8+ T cells sorted from blood, obtained in a trial of the OX40 agonist ivuxolimab. This chain uses TRBV6-5 with TRBJ2-3, with 8 bases aligning to TRBD1. This clonotype originated in an adult with an advanced solid tumor such as melanoma, head and neck, liver or kidney cancer. The CDR3 loop reads CASSYRTGNIGDTQYF. The DNA for the CDR3 is TGTGCCAGCAGTTACAGGACAGGGAATATTGGGGATACGCAGTATTTT.